The 28 T cell receptor beta chains presented below share a single source sample, sequenced in a study of blood T cell repertoires in COVID-19 (dated by TCRdb to the early 2020s). Libraries were made using the immunoSEQ multiplex PCR assay. The source is immuneACCESS, and TCRdb retained only in-frame sequences with V and J called. Part of the clones is not carried over; for the studies checked, unresolved V genes explain less than half of this, and the remainder is unexplained. This sample comprises around 110,000 clones, roughly four fifths of them detected only once. 3.5% to 5.5% of the sample is taken by the ten largest. Sequencing input: peripheral blood. The receptors derive from a woman in her 70s with acute or convalescent COVID-19.

Only a few counts were recorded for this clone. V and J are TRBV18 and TRBJ1-1; D is uncertain. Germline assignment: CDR1 KGHSH and CDR2 LQKENI. The CDR3 consists of 15 residues. The V gene lost 5 bases and the J gene lost 5 bases, with 18 bases spanning the gap. The CDR3 DNA is TGTGCCAGCTCAATTTCAGCGGAGAGGAATACTGAAGCTTTCTTT. Translated, it gives CASSISAERNTEAFF.

The rearrangement joins TRBV27 to TRBJ2-5; 7 bases align to TRBD2. The CDR3 extends over 16 amino acids. The junction had 6 bases not matched to a gene; V was cut back by 1 base and J by 1 base. Germline CDR1 and CDR2: MNHEY and SMNVEV (reference sequence). CDR3: CASSLWSGETQETQYF. For the CDR3, the DNA is TGTGCCAGCAGTTTATGGAGCGGGGAGACCCAAGAGACCCAGTACTTC.

The V call is TRBV11-2, the J call TRBJ1-2, with TRBD1 matching over 7 bases. The length of the CDR3 is 14 residues. Unmatched junction bases numbered 3, after V lost 0 bases and J lost 5 bases. Germline CDR1 reads SGHAT; CDR2 reads FQNNGV. CDR3 protein: CASSLEGTAYGYTF. DNA for the CDR3: TGTGCCAGCAGCTTAGAGGGGACAGCATATGGCTACACCTTC.

The chain employs TRBV7-9 and TRBJ1-4, with 7 bases matching TRBD1. This CDR3 has 14 amino acids. The ends lost 5 bases at V and 5 bases at J; junction bases unmatched: 5. CDR1 SEHNR and CDR2 FQNEAQ come from the germline V gene (reference sequence). DNA of the CDR3: TGTGCCAGCAGCCGCACAGGGGTGAATGAAAAACTGTTTTTT. Protein: CASSRTGVNEKLFF.

The chain combines TRBV6-5 with TRBJ2-3; D gene uncertain. Germline CDR1 reads MNHEY; CDR2 reads SVGAGI. Trimming took off 8 bases at V and 0 bases at J, with 9 bases between the two ends. The length of the CDR3 is 13 residues. CDR3 amino acids: CASVRLSTDTQYF. The DNA for the CDR3 is TGTGCCAGCGTCAGGCTGAGCACAGATACGCAGTATTTT.

This clone was observed a handful of times. The rearrangement links TRBV24-1 to TRBJ1-5, with 12 bases aligning to TRBD1. The length of the CDR3 is 19 residues. The germline CDR1 and CDR2 sequences are KGHDR and SFDVKD. Trimming removed 4 bases from V and 2 bases from J; junction bases left unmatched: 11. The CDR3 sequence is CATSESGTGGRVGNQPQHF. The CDR3 region has the DNA TGTGCCACCAGTGAGTCCGGGACAGGGGGCCGGGTAGGCAATCAGCCCCAGCATTTT.

CDR3 loop: CATSDPRDNYNEQFF. In nucleotides, the CDR3 is TGTGCCACCAGTGATCCCCGGGACAACTACAATGAGCAGTTCTTC. This chain uses TRBV24-1 with TRBJ2-1; tentatively, D is TRBD1 (6 bases). Germline-derived CDR1 and CDR2 are KGHDR and SFDVKD. This CDR3 has 15 residues. Trimming stripped 3 bases from V and 3 bases from J, with 11 bases between.

This chain connects TRBV6-2 or TRBV6-3 to TRBJ1-3; D perhaps matches TRBD1 (5 bases). With 5 bases removed from V and 0 bases from J, the gap between germline ends came to 11 bases. The CDR3 is 15 amino acids. Germline assignment: CDR1 MNHEY and CDR2 SVGEGT. CDR3 amino acids: CASSKPTVSGNTIYF. The CDR3 region has the DNA TGTGCCAGCAGTAAACCGACAGTCTCTGGAAACACCATATATTTT.

As DNA, the CDR3 is TGTGCCAGCAGCGTGACAGGGTCCCAAGAGACCCAGTACTTC. It encodes CASSVTGSQETQYF. The chain employs TRBV5-4 and TRBJ2-5; TRBD1 matches at 7 bases. The CDR3 totals 14 residues. Germline values: CDR1 SGHNT, CDR2 YYREEE (reference sequence). V lost 4 bases, J lost 1 base, and 4 bases stayed unmatched.

The rearrangement links TRBV24-1 to TRBJ2-3; D gene uncertain. The V end lost 4 bases, the J end lost 3 bases, and 10 bases lay between the germline ends. The CDR3 length is 14 residues. Germline CDR1 reads KGHDR; CDR2 reads SFDVKD. CDR3 protein: CATSESRSTDTQYF. For the CDR3, the DNA is TGTGCCACCAGTGAGTCTAGATCAACAGATACGCAGTATTTT.

The chain recombines TRBV10-3 with TRBJ2-7; D is perhaps TRBD1 (6 bases). CDR1 is ENHRY, CDR2 SYGVKD, per germline. Trimming removed 2 bases from V and 6 bases from J, with 11 bases in between. The CDR3 totals 13 residues. The CDR3 loop is CAISEAGGGEQYV. DNA for the CDR3: TGTGCCATCAGTGAGGCTGGGGGCGGCGAGCAGTACGTC.

The chain joins TRBV6-5 to TRBJ1-1, with 8 bases fitting TRBD1. V shed 0 bases, J shed 4 bases, and the junction held 4 bases outside the gene matches. The CDR3 contains 15 residues. Germline V gene lookup returns CDR1 MNHEY and CDR2 SVGAGI. CDR3 DNA sequence: TGTGCCAGCAGTTACTCTCGGGGACAGGCCACTGAAGCTTTCTTT. It encodes CASSYSRGQATEAFF.

The chain recombines TRBV19 with TRBJ1-4; D is uncertain. CDR1 is LNHDA and CDR2 is SQIVND in the germline V gene (reference sequence). Trimming removed 8 bases from V and 0 bases from J, with 16 bases in between. The CDR3 contains 16 residues. CDR3: CASQWSSMATNEKLFF. The CDR3 nucleotides read TGTGCCAGTCAGTGGAGTTCCATGGCAACTAATGAAAAACTGTTTTTT.

The V and J genes are TRBV5-1 and TRBJ1-4; the D gene is possibly TRBD1 (6 bases). V dropped 4 bases and J dropped 11 bases, with 18 bases sitting between them. Germline CDR1 reads SGHRS; CDR2 reads YFSETQ. The CDR3 contains 14 residues. In DNA form, the CDR3 reads TGCGCCAGCAGCCCGGACAGAGAGGGAGGGAAACTGTTTTTT. This gives the protein CASSPDREGGKLFF.

The chain joins TRBV7-2 to TRBJ1-1; 8 bases map to TRBD1. CDR1 SGHTA and CDR2 FQGNSA come from the germline V gene. The V gene end was trimmed by 5 bases and the J gene end by 0 bases; junction bases not matched to a gene: 5. This CDR3 comprises 15 residues. The chain's CDR3 is CASSTQTGVNTEAFF. The CDR3 region has the DNA TGTGCCAGCAGCACACAGACAGGGGTGAACACTGAAGCTTTCTTT.

This chain joins TRBV5-1 and TRBJ2-1; 11 bases are shared with TRBD1. J gave up 7 bases and V 4 bases, and 13 bases lay outside the gene matches. The CDR3 loop spans 17 amino acids. Germline CDR1 is SGHRS and CDR2 is YFSETQ. The CDR3, as DNA: TGCGCCAGCAGCATCTACTCGGGGACAGGGGGGGCGAATGAGCAGTTCTTC. Protein product: CASSIYSGTGGANEQFF.

The rearrangement uses TRBV18 and TRBJ2-1; 9 bases align to TRBD1. Germline-derived CDR1 and CDR2 are KGHSH and LQKENI. The CDR3 runs 14 residues. V lost 3 bases, J lost 7 bases, and 4 bases stayed unmatched. The CDR3 region is CASSPIGQGNEQFF. As DNA, the CDR3 is TGTGCCAGCTCACCCATCGGACAGGGGAATGAGCAGTTCTTC.

The chain is built from TRBV19 and TRBJ2-1; tentative D call: TRBD1 (5 bases). Trimming removed 1 base from V and 8 bases from J, with 21 bases in between. CDR3 size: 17 residues. CDR1 LNHDA and CDR2 SQIVND come from the germline V gene (reference sequence). CDR3 sequence: CASSIATRAQQRDEQFF. Written as DNA, the CDR3 is TGTGCCAGTAGTATAGCCACCAGGGCTCAGCAACGGGATGAGCAGTTCTTC.

This clone has just one count. The chain combines TRBV18 with TRBJ2-3; 9 nucleotides agree with TRBD1. CDR1 is KGHSH, CDR2 LQKENI, per germline. CDR3 size: 14 residues. V was pared by 8 bases and J by 8 bases, with 11 bases of the junction left unmatched. The chain's CDR3 is CASKGQGQGGTQYF. CDR3 coding DNA: TGTGCCAGCAAGGGACAGGGCCAAGGGGGTACGCAGTATTTT.

The CDR3 spells CASSVEPQTGLTEAFF. DNA for the CDR3: TGTGCCAGCAGCGTAGAACCCCAAACAGGGCTAACTGAAGCTTTCTTT. The J gene is TRBJ1-1, the V gene TRBV9; D may be TRBD1 (6 bases). From germline, CDR1 is SGDLS and CDR2 YYNGEE. This CDR3 has 16 amino acids. The V end was cut by 0 bases, the J end by 5 bases, with 17 bases between.

The chain has TRBV6-1 and TRBJ1-6; D possibly corresponds to TRBD1 (6 bases). The V end lost 3 bases, the J end lost 10 bases, and 19 bases lay between the germline ends. The CDR3 is 16 residues long. Germline lookup yields CDR1 MNHNS and CDR2 SASEGT. CDR3 sequence reads: CASSDNREPIESPLHF. DNA for the CDR3: TGTGCCAGCAGTGACAACAGGGAACCGATCGAATCACCCCTCCACTTT.

The chain links TRBV6-5 to TRBJ1-3; TRBD1 might be the D (6 bases). The germline V gene encodes CDR1 MNHEY and CDR2 SVGAGI. V shed 3 bases and J shed 3 bases, with 15 bases lying between them. The CDR3 consists of 16 residues. CDR3 nucleotide sequence: TGTGCCAGCAGTTATCCGGGGGGGGCGGGTGGAAACACCATATATTTT. As protein: CASSYPGGAGGNTIYF.

The chain carries TRBV6-1 and TRBJ2-3, with D unclear. The CDR3 is made up of 14 amino acids. V was shortened by 0 bases and J by 6 bases, with 10 bases between the two germline ends. Germline CDR1 MNHNS, CDR2 SASEGT. The DNA for the CDR3 is TGTGCCAGCAGTGAAGCCTCCCCCGGGGATACGCAGTATTTT. Translated, it gives CASSEASPGDTQYF.

This clone was picked up a small number of times. This chain connects TRBV11-3 to TRBJ1-6; D is ambiguous. From germline, CDR1 is SGHNT and CDR2 YENEEA. The CDR3 totals 14 residues. Between the trimmed V and J ends, which lost 5 bases and 7 bases, there was a span of 12 bases. CDR3 sequence reads: CASSNVGSNSPLHF. In DNA form, the CDR3 reads TGTGCCAGCAGCAACGTAGGGAGCAATTCACCCCTCCACTTT. Drawing the rest from reference TRBV11-3 and TRBJ1-6, the complete variable domain is EAGVVQSPRYKIIEKKQPVAFWCNPISGHNTLYWYLQNLGQGPELLIRYENEEAVDDSQLPKDRFSAERLKGVDSTLKIQPAELGDSAVYLCASSNVGSNSPLHFGNGTRLTVT.

This chain uses TRBV23-1 with TRBJ1-1; a possible D gene is TRBD1 (5 bases). TRBV23-1 is an ORF, and what it does is uncertain. CDR3 size: 16 residues. V was pared by 4 bases and J by 4 bases, with 19 bases between. This CDR3 reads CASSPLAGRRGTEAFF. CDR3 nucleotides: TGCGCCAGCAGTCCGCTGGCGGGACGGAGAGGCACTGAAGCTTTCTTT.

V is TRBV30 and J is TRBJ2-7; maybe TRBD2 (5 bases). Trimming left V 2 bases short and J 3 bases short, with 8 bases between. This CDR3 is 12 amino acids long. Germline V gene lookup returns CDR1 GTSNPN and CDR2 SVGIG (reference sequence). CDR3 in amino acids: CAWSRGNYEQYF. In DNA form, the CDR3 reads TGTGCCTGGAGTAGAGGGAACTACGAGCAGTACTTC.

The chain carries TRBV7-8 and TRBJ2-7, with 8 bases aligning to TRBD1. Looked up from germline, CDR1 is SGHVS and CDR2 is FQNEAQ. CDR3 size: 15 residues. V shed 5 bases and J 4 bases; nucleotides not matched to a gene: 10. For the CDR3, the DNA is TGTGCCAGCAGCCGGACCGGGACAGGAAAGTACGAGCAGTACGTC. Amino acid sequence: CASSRTGTGKYEQYV.

The rearrangement joins TRBV4-2 to TRBJ2-3; 7 nucleotides align to TRBD2. CDR3 length: 16 amino acids. Trimming took 3 bases from V and 5 from J; bases not matched to a gene: 11. The germline V gene has CDR1 LGHNA and CDR2 YNFKEQ. CDR3 nucleotides: TGTGCCAGCAGCCAGGAACCGGGACTAATGAGAGATACGCAGTATTTT. This encodes CASSQEPGLMRDTQYF.